Presented here are 11 T cell receptor beta chains from one specimen sequenced in a study of T cell responses to AZD1222 COVID-19 vaccine. The repertoire was sequenced with immunoSEQ multiplex PCR; TCRdb's copy has only in-frame clones and lacks some. The sample consists of about 130,000 clones, just under 95% of them appearing once. The sequenced sample was peripheral blood, obtained 28 days after the second AZD1222 dose. The receptors originated from an adult who received the AZD1222 COVID-19 vaccine.

V and J are TRBV7-9 and TRBJ1-1; 8 bases map to TRBD1. The CDR3 is 14 amino acids. V dropped 0 bases and J dropped 4; count of bases not matched to a gene: 1. From germline, CDR1 is SEHNR and CDR2 FQNEAQ (reference sequence). This chain's CDR3 is CASSLAQGGTEAFF. The CDR3 DNA reads TGTGCCAGCAGCTTAGCACAGGGGGGCACTGAAGCTTTCTTT. Full variable domain (missing parts from reference TRBV7-9 and TRBJ1-1): DTGVSQNPRHKITKRGQNVTFRCDPISEHNRLYWYRQTLGQGPEFLTYFQNEAQLEKSRLLSDRFSAERPKGSFSTLEIQRTEQGDSAMYLCASSLAQGGTEAFFGQGTRLTVV.

The chain employs TRBV28 and TRBJ1-5; 11 nucleotides agree with TRBD1. Trimming at V came to 5 bases and at J to 2 bases, leaving 5 bases not matched to a gene. This CDR3 region has 16 residues. The V gene's germline CDR1 is MDHEN and CDR2 SYDVKM. CDR3 sequence (DNA): TGTGCCAGCAGTCGCGGGACAGGGGGAGGCAATCAGCCCCAGCATTTT. Translated, it gives CASSRGTGGGNQPQHF.

This clone was recorded only once. The chain combines TRBV6-5 with TRBJ1-2; possibly TRBD1 for D (5 bases). Germline V gene lookup returns CDR1 MNHEY and CDR2 SVGAGI. The CDR3 has 13 amino acids. The germline V and J ends were trimmed by 6 bases and 4 bases, with 12 bases remaining between them. DNA for the CDR3: TGTGCCAGCAGCCCAGGGTTTTCCTATGGCTACACCTTC. The encoded protein is CASSPGFSYGYTF.

The rearrangement joins TRBV3-1 (or the pseudogene TRBV3-2) to TRBJ1-5, with 7 bases that match TRBD1. The CDR3 is made up of 14 amino acids. CDR1 and CDR2 (germline): LGHDT, YNNKEL (reference sequence). Trimming removed 3 bases from V and 5 bases from J; junction bases left unmatched: 4. Here the CDR3 reads CASSHRGRYQPQHF. CDR3 in DNA: TGTGCCAGCAGCCACAGGGGGAGGTATCAGCCCCAGCATTTT.

The V call is TRBV30, the J call TRBJ1-2; D ambiguous. The CDR3 covers 13 residues. Germline V gene data show CDR1 as GTSNPN and CDR2 as SVGIG (reference sequence). V was shortened by 0 bases and J by 9 bases, with 14 bases between the two germline ends. CDR3 in amino acids: CAWSVGSLNRYTF. The CDR3, as DNA: TGTGCCTGGAGTGTAGGGTCGCTCAATCGCTACACCTTC.

This chain's CDR3 is CASRDRERNTEAFF. The CDR3 nucleotides read TGTGCCAGCAGGGACAGGGAGAGAAACACTGAAGCTTTCTTT. The chain joins TRBV6-5 to TRBJ1-1, with 8 nucleotides matching TRBD1. Unmatched junction bases numbered 5, after V lost 6 bases and J lost 2 bases. Germline CDR1 and CDR2: MNHEY and SVGAGI. CDR3 length equals 14 residues.

The genes are TRBV29-1 and TRBJ1-2; TRBD1 matches at 7 bases. Germline V gene sequence: CDR1 SQVTM, CDR2 ANQGSEA. Trimming cost V 6 bases and J 7 bases; bases outside gene matches: 8. The length of the CDR3 is 12 residues. The CDR3 sequence is CSVGGTVPGYTF. The CDR3 bases are TGCAGCGTCGGCGGGACAGTCCCTGGCTACACCTTC.

The chain recombines TRBV11-3 with TRBJ2-1, with no clear D. The V and J ends lost 1 base and 5 bases respectively, with 6 bases between them. The length of the CDR3 is 13 residues. Germline V gene data show CDR1 as SGHNT and CDR2 as YENEEA. CDR3 DNA sequence: TGTGCCAGCAGCTTAGGGACCAACAATGAGCAGTTCTTC. As protein: CASSLGTNNEQFF.

The chain is built from TRBV20-1 and TRBJ1-5, with a weak D call TRBD1 (5 bases). The V and J ends lost 3 bases and 6 bases respectively, with 12 bases between them. This CDR3 region has 13 residues. Germline V lookup: CDR1 DFQATT, CDR2 SNEGSKA (reference sequence). The CDR3 DNA reads TGCAGTGCTAGTGGGGCGGCTTCTCAGCCCCAGCATTTT. Protein product: CSASGAASQPQHF.

The rearrangement uses TRBV5-1 and TRBJ1-1; D gene uncertain. Trimming stripped 4 bases from V and 1 base from J, with 11 bases between. The CDR3 sequence is 14 residues long. Germline V gene data show CDR1 as SGHRS and CDR2 as YFSETQ. DNA for the CDR3: TGCGCCAGCAGCCGATCCGGTGCGAACACTGAAGCTTTCTTT. Its protein is CASSRSGANTEAFF. Drawing the rest from reference TRBV5-1 and TRBJ1-1, the complete variable domain is KAGVTQTPRYLIKTRGQQVTLSCSPISGHRSVSWYQQTPGQGLQFLFEYFSETQRNKGNFPGRFSGRQFSNSRSEMNVSTLELGDSALYLCASSRSGANTEAFFGQGTRLTVV.

The CDR3 protein is CAWIRDGQAPNYGYTF. CDR3 bases: TGTGCCTGGATTCGGGACGGACAGGCCCCGAACTATGGCTACACCTTC. The chain joins TRBV30 to TRBJ1-2, with 7 positions matching TRBD1. From germline, CDR1 is GTSNPN and CDR2 SVGIG (reference sequence). The CDR3 consists of 16 residues. The trim removed 4 bases at V and 2 bases at J, leaving 13 bases unmatched.